The source of this T cell receptor (beta chain) is a study of regulatory T cells in long-lasting Graves disease. Broader study findings: Segments TRBV28, TRBJ1-2 and TRBJ2-5 showed preferential usage in persistent disease. Fewer public clonotypes were shared by new patients (around 990) than by persistent patients (about 2,700).

In building TCR beta libraries, iRepertoire HTBI primers were used together with Arm-PCR of CDR3 regions. TCRdb ran MiXCR on the multiplex PCR reads and lists one entry per CDR3 protein. Counted here are about 620,000 distinct CDR3 sequences, approximately 15% occurring once; the ten biggest clones make up around 18%. Regarding time point: newly diagnosed GD, antithyroid drugs for less than 3 months. PBMC RNA served as the TCR library source. The CDR3 extends over 16 amino acids. The V segment lost 2 bases and the J segment 5 bases; nucleotides outside the gene matches: 6. Concerning this clonotype: Its specificity is not known.

The same specimen was also included in a second study, on T cells in Graves' hyperthyroidism and ophthalmopathy. In that study: Reasons for excluding patients were uncontrolled infection, other autoimmune disease, pregnancy or lactation.

The receptor was isolated from a woman aged 30 to 39 with Graves disease. The rearrangement joins TRBV12-3 or TRBV12-4 to TRBJ2-1; 10 nucleotides match TRBD2. Here the sequenced sample was peripheral blood mononuclear cells (PBMCs), taken at new diagnosis, from a patient treated with antithyroid drugs. CDR3 loop: CASSLILAGVNNEQFF. The CDR3 bases are TGTGCCAGCAGTTTAATCCTAGCGGGAGTTAACAATGAGCAGTTCTTC.